Listed here are 23 T cell receptor beta chains from one sample, sequenced in a study of T cells of healthy individuals. TCRdb re-called the 5' RACE reads with MiXCR, one entry per CDR3 protein. The repertoire consists of 40,000 to 65,000 distinct CDR3 sequences, with roughly 15% occurring once and the leading ten covering roughly a sixth. Receptors were obtained from a human donor in good health.

This chain uses TRBV4-3 with TRBJ2-1, with D hard to call. This CDR3 comprises 14 residues. Trimming removed 3 bases from V and 1 base from J, with 7 bases in between. From germline, CDR1 is LGHNA and CDR2 YSLEER. The CDR3 region is CASSQYQSYNEQFF. The DNA of the CDR3 is TGCGCCAGCAGCCAGTACCAGTCCTACAATGAGCAGTTCTTC.

This clonotype was counted many times. The chain has TRBV7-2 and TRBJ2-3; 11 nucleotides match TRBD2. The CDR3 extends over 15 amino acids. Germline CDR1 reads SGHTA; CDR2 reads FQGNSA. Trimming at V came to 5 bases and at J to 1 base, leaving 2 bases not matched to a gene. The CDR3 nucleotides are TGTGCCAGCAGCCAACTAGCGGGAGGCACAGATACGCAGTATTTT. Translated: CASSQLAGGTDTQYF.

This clonotype was seen many times. V and J are TRBV10-3 and TRBJ2-5; 8 nucleotides align to TRBD1. Germline values: CDR1 ENHRY, CDR2 SYGVKD. This CDR3 spans 14 amino acids. Trimming removed 4 bases from V and 2 bases from J; junction bases left unmatched: 3. The CDR3 sequence: CAISGQGIQETQYF. The CDR3 bases are TGTGCCATCAGTGGACAGGGGATACAAGAGACCCAGTACTTC.

This clonotype was picked up many times. V usage is TRBV28 and J usage is TRBJ1-2, with D tentatively TRBD1 (5 bases). Trimming removed 7 bases at V and 4 bases at J, with 13 bases between. Germline loops: CDR1 MDHEN, CDR2 SYDVKM. The CDR3 runs to 13 residues. CDR3 sequence (DNA): TGTGCCAGCACCCAATTGACAGCCTATGGCTACACCTTC. Translated: CASTQLTAYGYTF.

This chain uses TRBV10-3 with TRBJ2-5, with 8 bases matching TRBD2. With 7 bases clipped from V and 5 bases from J, the junction kept 9 bases outside the gene matches. CDR3 length: 14 amino acids. Germline CDR1 reads ENHRY; CDR2 reads SYGVKD. The CDR3 DNA follows: TGTGCCATCACCGATGCGGGGGGCTGGGAGACCCAGTACTTC. This translates into CAITDAGGWETQYF.

The sample holds many counts of this clonotype. The chain employs TRBV24-1 and TRBJ2-2; D is uncertain. V was shortened by 4 bases and J by 5 bases, with 7 bases between the two germline ends. The germline V gene has CDR1 KGHDR and CDR2 SFDVKD. The CDR3 sequence is 13 residues long. CDR3 sequence (DNA): TGTGCCACCAGTGACGCAGTTACCGGGGAGCTGTTTTTT. As protein: CATSDAVTGELFF.

V gene TRBV5-1 combines with J gene TRBJ1-1; 9 bases map to TRBD1. V was pared by 4 bases and J by 3 bases, with 7 bases of the junction left unmatched. Germline CDR1 is SGHRS and CDR2 is YFSETQ. There are 15 residues in the CDR3. This CDR3 reads CASSPGTGMDTEAFF. CDR3 bases: TGCGCCAGCAGCCCAGGGACAGGGATGGACACTGAAGCTTTCTTT.

This clonotype was seen a few times. The chain combines TRBV6-5 with TRBJ2-1, with unresolved D. V shed 5 bases and J shed 2 bases, with 13 bases lying between them. CDR1 MNHEY and CDR2 SVGAGI come from the germline V gene. The CDR3 contains 15 residues. In DNA, the CDR3 is TGTGCCAGCAGTGACGACCCTTCCACCTACAATGAGCAGTTCTTC. This sequence encodes CASSDDPSTYNEQFF.

A few counts support this clonotype. This sequence joins TRBV6-5 and TRBJ1-2; D not certain. V was clipped by 4 bases and J by 2 bases, with 8 bases between them. Germline V lookup: CDR1 MNHEY, CDR2 SVGAGI. The CDR3 is 13 amino acids. The CDR3 region is CASSLTDNYGYTF. The CDR3 DNA follows: TGTGCCAGCAGTTTGACCGACAACTATGGCTACACCTTC.

The chain joins TRBV3-1 to TRBJ1-1, with unresolved D. The ends were cut back, 4 bases at V and 4 bases at J, with 16 bases in the middle. The CDR3 sequence is 15 residues long. The germline gives CDR1 LGHDT, CDR2 YNNKEL (reference sequence). This CDR3 reads CASSRLAHGTTEAFF. In nucleotides, the CDR3 is TGTGCCAGCAGCCGCCTCGCCCATGGCACCACTGAAGCTTTCTTT.

This clonotype appeared many times. CDR3 amino acids: CASSLGGAIQETQYF. The CDR3 DNA reads TGTGCCAGCAGCTTAGGGGGGGCCATCCAAGAGACCCAGTACTTC. V is TRBV7-9 and J is TRBJ2-5; D is tentatively TRBD1 or TRBD2 (6 bases each). The V end lost 1 base, the J end lost 1 base, and 10 bases lay between the germline ends. CDR1 and CDR2 from the germline V gene are SEHNR and FQNEAQ (reference sequence). The CDR3 runs to 15 residues. Combining the CDR3 with reference TRBV7-9 and TRBJ2-5 gives the whole variable domain DTGVSQNPRHKITKRGQNVTFRCDPISEHNRLYWYRQTLGQGPEFLTYFQNEAQLEKSRLLSDRFSAERPKGSFSTLEIQRTEQGDSAMYLCASSLGGAIQETQYFGPGTRLLVL.

This clonotype showed up just a few times. The chain has TRBV13 and TRBJ1-2; D unresolved. In germline, CDR1 is PRHDT, CDR2 FYEKMQ (reference sequence). With 2 bases removed from V and 6 bases from J, the gap between germline ends came to 10 bases. The CDR3 is 13 residues long. The CDR3 nucleotides are TGTGCCAGCAGCTTAAGGGCCAGCCATGGCTACACCTTC. Protein: CASSLRASHGYTF.

There are a few counts of this clonotype. V gene TRBV12-3 or TRBV12-4 combines with J gene TRBJ2-1; 11 nucleotides align to TRBD2. The ends lost 6 bases at V and 9 bases at J; junction bases unmatched: 16. This CDR3 contains 17 residues. CDR3: CASRTSSGRQVEVEQFF. Here the CDR3 DNA reads TGTGCCAGCAGGACCTCTAGCGGGAGGCAGGTTGAGGTTGAGCAGTTCTTC.

The sample holds many counts of this clonotype. The chain combines TRBV21-1 with TRBJ2-1; TRBD1 is the table's D call, not checked against the DNA. TRBV21-1 is a pseudogene segment. The CDR3 is made up of 13 amino acids. The CDR3 loop is CASSKRADNEQFF. The DNA of the CDR3 is TGTGCCAGCAGCAAAAGGGCGGACAATGAGCAGTTCTTC.

The CDR3 here is CASSRLAGPYNEQFF. The CDR3 DNA reads TGTGCCAGCAGCCGACTAGCGGGTCCCTACAATGAGCAGTTCTTC. The chain combines TRBV11-2 with TRBJ2-1; 10 positions match TRBD2. Per the germline V gene, CDR1 is SGHAT and CDR2 is FQNNGV. This CDR3 is 15 amino acids long. V was pared by 5 bases and J by 2 bases, with 3 bases of the junction left unmatched.

This clonotype has a handful of counts. The chain has TRBV7-8 and TRBJ2-4, with D possibly being TRBD1 (6 bases). Germline assignment: CDR1 SGHVS and CDR2 FQNEAQ. There are 14 residues in the CDR3. V lost 4 bases and J 9 bases, leaving 16 bases between the germline ends. Here the CDR3 reads CASSSIPGQSIQYF. CDR3 bases: TGTGCCAGCAGCTCTATACCGGGACAATCCATTCAGTACTTC.

The chain combines TRBV4-1 with TRBJ1-6; unclear D gene. Germline CDR1 is MGHRA and CDR2 is YSYEKL. The CDR3 contains 16 residues. V was clipped by 2 bases and J by 0 bases, with 8 bases between them. The DNA of the CDR3 is TGCGCCAGCAGCCAATCGGAGAGCTCCTATAATTCACCCCTCCACTTT. Its protein product is CASSQSESSYNSPLHF.

This clonotype turned up a few times. A read error is possible here, since a much larger clone lies one base away. This chain uses TRBV5-6 with TRBJ2-5; D possibly uses TRBD1 or TRBD2 (5 bases each). The CDR3 contains 12 residues. CDR1 and CDR2 (germline): SGHDT, YYEEEE. The V gene lost 2 bases and the J gene lost 5 bases, with 7 bases spanning the gap. The CDR3 coding sequence is TGTGCCAGCAGCTTAGGGGAGGAGACCCAGTACTTC. It specifies CASSLGEETQYF.

In its sample, this clonotype was seen a few times. The V and J genes are TRBV5-1 and TRBJ1-2, with 8 bases aligning to TRBD1. The CDR3 is 13 residues long. V trimming: 4 bases; J trimming: 7 bases; junction bases outside the gene matches: 6. The germline V gene has CDR1 SGHRS and CDR2 YFSETQ. The CDR3: CASSQGQGSGYTF. Here the CDR3 DNA reads TGCGCCAGCAGCCAAGGACAGGGCTCTGGCTACACCTTC.

The table lists this clonotype with a few counts. The chain combines TRBV6-4 with TRBJ2-1; 9 bases map to TRBD2. This CDR3 has 15 amino acids. Per germline, CDR1 MRHNA and CDR2 SNTAGT. J was trimmed by 9 bases and V by 6 bases; bases with no gene match: 12. For the CDR3, the DNA is TGTGCCAGCAGCCCTTCGAGCGGGGGGTGGGGTGAGCAGTTCTTC. It encodes CASSPSSGGWGEQFF.

There are many counts of this clonotype. The chain carries TRBV9 and TRBJ2-3; 11 nucleotides line up with TRBD2. The CDR3 has 18 residues. The ends lost 4 bases at V and 9 bases at J; junction bases unmatched: 19. The V gene's germline CDR1 is SGDLS and CDR2 YYNGEE. CDR3 residues: CASSPSPSGRNSLVTQYF. CDR3 in DNA: TGTGCCAGCAGCCCCAGTCCTAGCGGGAGGAACTCATTGGTGACGCAGTATTTT.

This clonotype has ten or more counts. CDR3 sequence reads: CASSGPDGTYEQYF. Here the CDR3 DNA reads TGTGCCAGCAGCGGCCCGGACGGGACCTACGAGCAGTACTTC. J is TRBJ2-7 and V is TRBV6-1; D is possibly TRBD2 (5 bases). Between the trimmed V and J ends, which lost 6 bases and 2 bases, there was a span of 14 bases. There are 14 residues in the CDR3. CDR1 and CDR2 (germline): MNHNS, SASEGT.

This clonotype was observed a few times. The chain links TRBV9 to TRBJ2-7; tentatively, D is TRBD1 (6 bases). CDR1 and CDR2 (germline): SGDLS, YYNGEE. The length of the CDR3 is 15 residues. Deletions cut 4 bases from V and 2 bases from J, with 16 bases between. In nucleotides, the CDR3 is TGTGCCAGCAGCCCCACGGGACACGAGGCCTACGAGCAGTACTTC. As protein: CASSPTGHEAYEQYF.